This section outlines one TCR beta chain sequence together with its context. Trimming left V 2 bases short and J 0 bases short, with 11 bases between. Looked up from germline, CDR1 is SGHTA and CDR2 is FQGNSA. The CDR3 runs 15 residues. The sample originates from a study of Ad26.COV2.S vaccination and SARS-CoV-2 variants. Treatment of the sample: about 20 received Ad26.COV2.S at low or high dose, single or two shots; 5 received placebo; per-sample allocation not given. Each sample was drawn 63 days after the first injection (of vaccine or placebo). Some clones are missing from TCRdb's copy, which holds only in-frame ones; the method was immunoSEQ multiplex PCR. The repertoire holds 300,000 to 450,000 clones, approximately 85% seen once, with about 3.3% in the top ten.

The chain uses TRBV7-2 and TRBJ2-7, with a tentative D call TRBD2 (6 bases). The sample was peripheral blood, taken in a trial of Ad26.COV2.S vaccine versus placebo. The clonotype was recovered from a person aged 18-65 years who received the Ad26.COV2.S COVID-19 vaccine or a placebo. CDR3 sequence reads: CASSLSTSPSYEQYF. As DNA, the CDR3 is TGTGCCAGCAGCTTATCGACTAGTCCCTCCTACGAGCAGTACTTC.